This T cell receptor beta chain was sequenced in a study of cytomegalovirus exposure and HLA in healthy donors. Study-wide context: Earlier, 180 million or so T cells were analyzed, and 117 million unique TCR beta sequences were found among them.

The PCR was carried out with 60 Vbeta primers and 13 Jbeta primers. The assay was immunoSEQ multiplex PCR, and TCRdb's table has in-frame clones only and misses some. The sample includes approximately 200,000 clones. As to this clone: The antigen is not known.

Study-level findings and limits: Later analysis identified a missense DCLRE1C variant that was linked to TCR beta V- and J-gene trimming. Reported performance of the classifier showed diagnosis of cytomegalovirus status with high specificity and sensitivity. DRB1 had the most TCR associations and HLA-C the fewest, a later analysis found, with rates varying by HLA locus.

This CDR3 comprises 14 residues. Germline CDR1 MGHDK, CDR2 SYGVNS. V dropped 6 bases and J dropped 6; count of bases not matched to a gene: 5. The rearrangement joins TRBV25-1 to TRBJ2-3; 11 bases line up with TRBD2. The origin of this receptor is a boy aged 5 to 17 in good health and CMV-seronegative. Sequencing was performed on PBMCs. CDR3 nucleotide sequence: TGTGCCAGCAGACTAGCGGGGGCTTACGATACGCAGTATTTT. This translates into CASRLAGAYDTQYF. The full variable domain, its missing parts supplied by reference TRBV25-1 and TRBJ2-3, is EADIYQTPRYLVIGTGKKITLECSQTMGHDKMYWYQQDPGMELHLIHYSYGVNSTEKGDLSSESTVSRIRTEHFPLTLESARPSHTSQYLCASRLAGAYDTQYFGPGTRLTVL.